This section outlines one TCR beta chain sequence together with its context. Original processing notes: Amplification of reference gene primers was used by the study to estimate nucleated cell counts. Profiled with immunoSEQ multiplex PCR; TCRdb holds only in-frame clones, not every one. V, J and clone size are taken as reported in that table, and D and trimming were inferred from the DNA itself. This table has 300,000 to 350,000 clones, roughly 84% appearing once. This record belongs to a study of blood T cell repertoires in COVID-19. The participants were between roughly 18 and 89 years old and came from some 25 US areas. Participants were placed into cohorts based on the clinical history they reported. Resolution of symptoms, clearance, or two negative PCRs was present in recovered Cohort 3 donors. Germline V lookup: CDR1 MNHEY, CDR2 SVGAGI. The junction had 5 bases not matched to a gene; V was cut back by 0 bases and J by 4 bases. The CDR3 spans 16 residues.

V is TRBV6-5 and J is TRBJ2-5; 10 bases agree with TRBD1. Sequenced input: PBMCs or T cells enriched from blood (not recorded which). This TCR was sampled from a woman in her 30s who had recovered from COVID-19. The CDR3 DNA reads TGTGCCAGCAGTTACTCCGGGACAGGGGAGGCAGAGACCCAGTACTTC. It specifies CASSYSGTGEAETQYF.